These T cell receptor beta chains were read from a single sample in a study of cytomegalovirus exposure and HLA in healthy donors. The data were produced by immunoSEQ multiplex PCR, yet TCRdb's version contains in-frame clones alone and is incomplete. The data hold 150,000 to 200,000 clones, with nearly 80% observed a single time. The source material was PBMCs. The receptors stem from a woman between 25 and 40 years old in good health and CMV-seropositive. The CDR3 runs from the conserved cysteine through the conserved F or W. D genes are given only for firm matches. Clone size is shown for a subset of rows, as once, few, many or a class of expanded clone.

>-|TRBJ2-2|18|TRBV30|-
TGTGCCTGGAGTGTAGCTGACCACTTCAATCGGGACACCGGGGAGCTGTTTTTT
CAWSVADHFNRDTGELFF
>-|TRBJ1-2|14|TRBV7-8|-
TGTGCCAGCAGCTTAGGGGGCTTTGGCTATGGCTACACCTTC
CASSLGGFGYGYTF
>-|TRBJ2-1|16|TRBV5-1|TRBD2
TGCGCCAGCAGCTTGGCCGTGAGCGGGGGGTGGGATGAGCAGTTCTTC
CASSLAVSGGWDEQFF
>once|TRBJ2-3|19|TRBV4-3|-
TGCGCCAGCAGCCAAGAAGGCCCAGGATCCCATCTGAGCACAGATACGCAGTATTTT
CASSQEGPGSHLSTDTQYF
>-|TRBJ1-1|13|TRBV27|-
TGTGCCACAAACCGGGGGGGGGACACTGAAGCTTTCTTT
CATNRGGDTEAFF
>-|TRBJ1-4|17|TRBV18|-
TGTGCCAGCTCACCACTCCGGACTGACGCAACTAATGAAAAACTGTTTTTT
CASSPLRTDATNEKLFF
>few|TRBJ2-3|14|TRBV9|TRBD1
TGTGCCAGCAGCGGGACAGGGTTCGCAGATACGCAGTATTTT
CASSGTGFADTQYF
>once|TRBJ2-7|15|TRBV27|TRBD2
TGTGCCAGCAGTTACGCTAGCGGTTTACCCTACGAGCAGTACTTC
CASSYASGLPYEQYF
>-|TRBJ1-2|14|TRBV7-9|-
TGTGCCAGCAGCTTAGAGACTATGCTTGGGGGCTACACCTTC
CASSLETMLGGYTF
>-|TRBJ2-7|13|TRBV19|TRBD2
TGTGCCAGTAGTACCAGCGGGAACTACGAGCAGTACTTC
CASSTSGNYEQYF
>-|TRBJ2-5|14|TRBV9|TRBD1
TGTGCCAGCAGCGCGTTGGGACAGAGAGAGACCCAGTACTTC
CASSALGQRETQYF
>-|TRBJ1-2|14|TRBV19|-
TGTGCCAGTAGTCTTCGACAGGCCGCCTATGGCTACACCTTC
CASSLRQAAYGYTF
>few|TRBJ1-1|14|TRBV6-6|-
TGTGCCAGCAGTTACTCGGGGACTTCCATCGGGGCTTTCTTT
CASSYSGTSIGAFF
>-|TRBJ2-5|14|TRBV27|TRBD1
TGTGCCAGCAGTTTCCAGGGGGCTGGTCGGACCCAGTACTTC
CASSFQGAGRTQYF
>few|TRBJ1-2|16|TRBV5-1|-
TGCGCCAGCAGCCCCACCCTCTCGGGGGGCGTCTATGGCTACACCTTC
CASSPTLSGGVYGYTF
>-|TRBJ1-1|15|TRBV5-1|TRBD1
TGCGCCAGCAGCGGGGGGACAGGGTCGAACACTGAAGCTTTCTTT
CASSGGTGSNTEAFF
>-|TRBJ1-1|15|TRBV5-1|TRBD1
TGCGCCAGCAGCCTACAGGGGCTGGGGAACACTGAAGCTTTCTTT
CASSLQGLGNTEAFF
>-|TRBJ2-3|16|TRBV5-8|TRBD1
TGTGCCAGCAGCAAGACCGGGACAGGACACACAGATACGCAGTATTTT
CASSKTGTGHTDTQYF
>-|TRBJ2-7|14|TRBV29-1|TRBD1
TGCAGCGTTGAAGAAAAGGGGGCGCTTGCCGAGCAGTACTTC
CSVEEKGALAEQYF
>-|TRBJ2-5|16|TRBV10-3|-
TGTGCCATCAGTGAGTCGAGGAGTGGGGGGTTCGGGACCCAGTACTTC
CAISESRSGGFGTQYF
>-|TRBJ1-3|16|TRBV6-5|-
TGTGCCAGCAGTTCCGGGACACCGAGTGAGGGGCACACCATATATTTT
CASSSGTPSEGHTIYF
>-|TRBJ1-1|17|TRBV19|-
TGTGCCAGTAGTGCCGCCCCCTATTCATCCGAGAACACTGAAGCTTTCTTT
CASSAAPYSSENTEAFF
>-|TRBJ2-7|14|TRBV25-1|-
TGTGCCAGCAGTAGTTCCGGGAGAACCTACGAGCAGTACTTC
CASSSSGRTYEQYF
>few|TRBJ2-7|15|TRBV4-3|TRBD2
TGCGCCAGCAGCCAAGGGGGACCGGGGGGCTACGAGCAGTACTTC
CASSQGGPGGYEQYF
>-|TRBJ2-7|15|TRBV28|TRBD1
TGTGCCAGCAGTCCTCTGACAGGGCGACGCTACGAGCAGTACTTC
CASSPLTGRRYEQYF
>-|TRBJ1-1|10|TRBV20-1|-
TGCAGTGCTAGAGACAGAAAAGCTTTCTTT
CSARDRKAFF
>-|TRBJ1-5|15|TRBV4-1|-
TGCGCCAGCAGCCAAGAAGGGTACGGGGATCAGCCCCAGCATTTT
CASSQEGYGDQPQHF
>-|TRBJ1-2|16|TRBV7-9|TRBD1
TGTGCCAGCAGCCCCGAGACAGGGGCGACATACTATGGCTACACCTTC
CASSPETGATYYGYTF
>-|TRBJ2-2|18|TRBV9|-
TGTGCCAGCAGCGTAGCCAATACGGGTGATACGTACACCGGGGAGCTGTTTTTT
CASSVANTGDTYTGELFF
>-|TRBJ1-6|15|TRBV6-1|-
TGTGCCAGCAGTGAATTAGGAGGGCGGATCTCACCCCTCCACTTT
CASSELGGRISPLHF
>-|TRBJ2-5|16|TRBV15|-
TGTGCCACCAGCCCCGAGGGAAGGAGGCTCCAAGAGACCCAGTACTTC
CATSPEGRRLQETQYF
>few|TRBJ2-2|15|TRBV4-1|-
TGCGCCAGCAGCCTTGGTACTAGTGCTACCGGGGAGCTGTTTTTT
CASSLGTSATGELFF
>-|TRBJ2-1|16|TRBV27|-
TGTGCCAGCAGTTTCCGAGGAGTGGACACCTACAATGAGCAGTTCTTC
CASSFRGVDTYNEQFF
>-|TRBJ2-7|14|TRBV5-1|TRBD2
TGCGCCAGCAGCTTGGATGAGCGGGGGTACGAGCAGTACTTC
CASSLDERGYEQYF
>-|TRBJ2-5|15|TRBV5-4|-
TGTGCCAGCAGCGGGGACATGATGAAGAAAGAGACCCAGTACTTC
CASSGDMMKKETQYF
>-|TRBJ1-6|13|TRBV7-2|-
TGTGCCAGCTTAGGAGAGGGAAATTCACCCCTCCACTTT
CASLGEGNSPLHF
>-|TRBJ1-1|13|TRBV5-1|TRBD1
TGCGCCAGCAGCCTGACAGGGCCGGCTGAAGCTTTCTTT
CASSLTGPAEAFF
>-|TRBJ1-1|16|TRBV6-5|TRBD1
TGTGCCAGCAGTTCCGGGACAGGGGGAGGTGGCACTGAAGCTTTCTTT
CASSSGTGGGGTEAFF
>-|TRBJ2-1|12|TRBV27|-
TGTGCCAGCAGGGGCGGGGGCCTTGAGCAGTTCTTC
CASRGGGLEQFF
>-|TRBJ2-7|13|TRBV12-5|TRBD1
TGTGCTAGTGGCCCTGGGACAGTTTACGAGCAGTACTTC
CASGPGTVYEQYF
>-|TRBJ2-3|10|TRBV20-1|-
TGCAGTGCTCACACAGATACGCAGTATTTT
CSAHTDTQYF
>-|TRBJ1-1|14|TRBV7-9|TRBD1
TGTGCCAGCAGCTTGGGGACAGTGAACACTGAAGCTTTCTTT
CASSLGTVNTEAFF
>-|TRBJ1-5|12|TRBV7-2|-
TGTGCCAGCAGCGCAGGGAATCAGCCCCAGCATTTT
CASSAGNQPQHF
>-|TRBJ2-5|15|TRBV7-3|TRBD2
TGTGCCAGCAGCACGGTAGCGGGGGGGCGTGAGACCCAGTACTTC
CASSTVAGGRETQYF